What follows are 10 T cell receptor beta chains derived from one specimen sequenced in a study of molecular identifiers for immune sequencing clone quantification. MiXCR, run by TCRdb on the PCR reads, gives a single entry per CDR3 protein. The table records around 89,000 distinct CDR3 sequences, 15% to 20% of them present only once. The specimen was naive CD8+ T cells from blood, with Jurkat cell RNA spiked in. Specified subset: FACS-sorted CD8+CD4-CCR7+CD45RA+ naive T cells. These receptors all come from a human donor in good health. Some libraries in this study had Jurkat cell RNA spiked in.

This clonotype occurred a few times. This chain uses TRBV5-6 with TRBJ2-5; D is unclear. V was clipped by 0 bases and J by 1 base, with 16 bases between them. Germline V CDR1 and CDR2: SGHDT, YYEEEE. The CDR3 has 17 residues. In nucleotides, the CDR3 is TGTGCCAGCAGCTTGGGTCTGACAAGGTCGACCCAAGAGACCCAGTACTTC. Translating gives CASSLGLTRSTQETQYF.

This clonotype was observed many times. The V and J genes are TRBV7-9 and TRBJ1-4; 7 bases line up with TRBD1. The CDR3 length is 16 residues. V gave up 1 base and J gave up 5 bases; unmatched junction bases: 7. The germline gives CDR1 SEHNR, CDR2 FQNEAQ (reference sequence). CDR3 sequence reads: CASSLDRQGPNEKLFF. In DNA, the CDR3 is TGTGCCAGCAGCTTAGACAGACAGGGTCCAAATGAAAAACTGTTTTTT.

Many counts were recorded for this clonotype. V gene TRBV4-2 combines with J gene TRBJ2-7; D remains unclear. V lost 5 bases and J 1 base, leaving 12 bases between the germline ends. The germline V gene has CDR1 LGHNA and CDR2 YNFKEQ. The CDR3 runs 14 residues. In nucleotides, the CDR3 is TGTGCCAGCAGCGGAACGGGCCCTTCCTACGAGCAGTACTTC. This translates into CASSGTGPSYEQYF.

This clonotype was observed at least ten times. V is TRBV21-1 and J is TRBJ1-2. TRBV21-1 is termed a pseudogene. CDR3 length equals 19 residues. Here the CDR3 reads CASSIFQGQPKSSNYGYTF. Written as DNA, the CDR3 is TGTGCCAGCAGCATTTTTCAGGGCCAACCTAAGAGTTCTAACTATGGCTACACCTTC.

This clonotype was counted at least ten times. This chain uses TRBV28 with TRBJ1-5; 8 positions match TRBD1. The CDR3 sequence is 16 residues long. CDR1 and CDR2 (germline): MDHEN, SYDVKM. V lost 3 bases to trimming and J lost 3 bases; unmatched junction nucleotides: 7. CDR3 in amino acids: CASSFPGQAYNQPQHF. The CDR3 bases are TGTGCCAGCAGTTTTCCGGGACAGGCATACAATCAGCCCCAGCATTTT. Full variable domain (missing parts from reference TRBV28 and TRBJ1-5): DVKVTQSSRYLVKRTGEKVFLECVQDMDHENMFWYRQDPGLGLRLIYFSYDVKMKEKGDIPEGYSVSREKKERFSLILESASTNQTSMYLCASSFPGQAYNQPQHFGDGTRLSIL.

This clonotype occurred many times. V is TRBV7-7 and J is TRBJ2-7, with D possibly being TRBD1 (9 bases). V gave up 5 bases and J gave up 6 bases, with 23 bases separating them. This CDR3 has 16 residues. From germline, CDR1 is SSHAT and CDR2 FNYEAQ (reference sequence). CDR3 in amino acids: CASSAGGPGQGFEQYF. CDR3 nucleotide sequence: TGTGCCAGCAGCGCGGGGGGTCCGGGACAGGGCTTCGAGCAGTACTTC.

V gene TRBV27 combines with J gene TRBJ1-1; unclear D gene. From germline, CDR1 is MNHEY and CDR2 SMNVEV (reference sequence). The CDR3 totals 13 residues. Trimming shortened V by 2 bases and J by 4 bases, and 8 bases separated the two germline ends. Written as DNA, the CDR3 is TGTGCCAGCAGTTTACTACCGAGCACTGAAGCTTTCTTT. Translation gives CASSLLPSTEAFF.

This clonotype appeared many times. The chain recombines TRBV20-1 with TRBJ1-2; the match to TRBD1 covers 7 bases. Germline CDR1 reads DFQATT; CDR2 reads SNEGSKA (reference sequence). CDR3 length: 13 residues. V lost 4 bases to trimming and J lost 5 bases; unmatched junction nucleotides: 7. The CDR3 bases are TGCAGTGCTACGGGGACAGACCAGTATGGCTACACCTTC. It is translated as CSATGTDQYGYTF.

The chain uses TRBV16 and TRBJ1-5; no definite D call. Per germline, CDR1 KGHSY and CDR2 FQNENV. This CDR3 is 15 amino acids long. V gave up 1 base and J gave up 1 base, with 8 bases separating them. CDR3 in amino acids: CASSQFVGSNQPQHF. The CDR3 region has the DNA TGTGCCAGCAGCCAATTTGTTGGGAGCAATCAGCCCCAGCATTTT.

This clonotype appeared a few times. This chain links TRBV20-1 with TRBJ2-7, with TRBD1 identical over 7 bases. J lost 2 bases, V lost 1 base, and 11 bases had no gene match. The CDR3 runs to 16 residues. CDR1 and CDR2 (germline): DFQATT, SNEGSKA (reference sequence). This chain's CDR3 is CSARATTGSVTYEQYF. CDR3 in DNA: TGCAGTGCTAGAGCAACGACAGGGAGCGTTACCTACGAGCAGTACTTC.